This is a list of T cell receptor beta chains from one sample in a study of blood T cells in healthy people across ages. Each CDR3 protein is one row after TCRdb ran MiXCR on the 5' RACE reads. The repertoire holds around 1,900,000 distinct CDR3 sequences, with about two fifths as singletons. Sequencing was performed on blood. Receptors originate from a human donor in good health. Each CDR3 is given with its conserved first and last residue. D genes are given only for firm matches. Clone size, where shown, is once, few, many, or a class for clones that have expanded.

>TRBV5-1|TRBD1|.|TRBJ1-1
CASSRGQVNEAFF
TGCGCCAGCAGCCGGGGACAGGTCAACGAAGCTTTCTTT
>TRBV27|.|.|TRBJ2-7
CASSLSPGTGSYEQYF
TGTGCCAGCAGTTTATCCCCCGGGACGGGTTCCTACGAGCAGTACTTC
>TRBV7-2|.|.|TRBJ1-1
CASSPRGGGEAFF
TGTGCCAGCAGCCCCCGGGGTGGTGGTGAAGCTTTCTTT
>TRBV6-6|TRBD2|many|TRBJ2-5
CASVRGLAGGNQETQYF
TGTGCCAGCGTCAGGGGGCTAGCGGGGGGGAACCAAGAGACCCAGTACTTC
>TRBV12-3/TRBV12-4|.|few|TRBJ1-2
CASSLQLSHGYTF
TGTGCCAGCAGTTTACAACTCAGCCATGGCTACACCTTC
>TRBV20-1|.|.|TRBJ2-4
CSASTGRGAKNIQYF
TGCAGTGCTAGCACAGGGAGGGGAGCCAAAAACATTCAGTACTTC
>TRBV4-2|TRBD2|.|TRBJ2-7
CASSQVRGGPPYEQYF
TGTGCCAGCAGCCAAGTCCGCGGGGGACCACCCTACGAGCAGTACTTC
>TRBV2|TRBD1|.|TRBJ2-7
CASSELDRASYEQYF
TGTGCCAGCAGCGAACTTGACAGGGCCTCCTACGAGCAGTACTTC
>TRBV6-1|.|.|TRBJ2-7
CASIEGGRGEQYF
TGTGCCAGCATTGAGGGCGGGCGGGGCGAGCAGTACTTC
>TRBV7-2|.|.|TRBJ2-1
CASSWIRGRADDEQFF
TGTGCCAGCAGCTGGATCCGGGGCAGGGCGGACGATGAGCAGTTCTTC
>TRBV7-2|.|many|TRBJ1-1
CASSLVGDPEGPNTEAFF
TGTGCCAGCAGCTTAGTAGGGGACCCCGAGGGTCCGAACACTGAAGCTTTCTTT
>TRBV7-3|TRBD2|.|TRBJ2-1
CASSYRGDNEQFF
TGTGCCAGCAGCTACCGGGGGGACAATGAGCAGTTCTTC
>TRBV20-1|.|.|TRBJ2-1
CSARVHGSGEQFF
TGCAGTGCTAGAGTCCATGGATCTGGTGAGCAGTTCTTC
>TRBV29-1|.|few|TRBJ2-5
CSVGQGGMETQYF
TGCAGCGTTGGGCAGGGGGGGATGGAGACCCAGTACTTC
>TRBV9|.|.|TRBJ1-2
CAGNRGNYGYTF
TGTGCCGGCAACCGGGGAAACTATGGCTACACCTTC
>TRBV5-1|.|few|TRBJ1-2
CASSLGDPRGYTF
TGCGCCAGCAGCTTGGGGGACCCCCGCGGCTACACCTTC
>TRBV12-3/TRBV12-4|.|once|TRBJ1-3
CASSLEGGLGNTIYF
TGTGCCAGCAGTTTAGAGGGTGGGTTGGGAAACACCATATATTTT
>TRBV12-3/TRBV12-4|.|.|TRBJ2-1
CASSATSFNEQFF
TGTGCCAGCAGTGCGACTAGTTTCAATGAGCAGTTCTTC
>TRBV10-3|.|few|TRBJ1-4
CAITGGRHEKLFF
TGTGCCATCACTGGGGGACGGCATGAAAAACTGTTTTTT
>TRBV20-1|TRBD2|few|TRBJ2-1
CSARIPSGGFNEQFF
TGCAGTGCTAGAATTCCTAGCGGGGGTTTCAATGAGCAGTTCTTC
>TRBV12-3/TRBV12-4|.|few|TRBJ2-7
CASSTYGPRGARSYEQYF
TGTGCCAGCAGTACTTACGGCCCTCGGGGGGCGCGCTCCTACGAGCAGTACTTC
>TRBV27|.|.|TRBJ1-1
CASRQRSFTEAFF
TGTGCCAGCCGCCAACGCAGTTTCACTGAAGCTTTCTTT
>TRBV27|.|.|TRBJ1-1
CASSYGSLEMNTEAFF
TGTGCCAGCAGTTACGGGAGCCTTGAAATGAACACTGAAGCTTTCTTT
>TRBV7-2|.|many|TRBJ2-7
CASSLAGQMHYEQYF
TGTGCCAGCAGCTTAGCTGGACAGATGCACTACGAGCAGTACTTC
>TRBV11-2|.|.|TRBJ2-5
CAGSLDRKETQYF
TGTGCCGGCAGCTTAGACAGGAAAGAGACCCAGTACTTC
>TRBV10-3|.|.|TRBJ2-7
CAISEPRIHEQYF
TGTGCCATCAGTGAGCCCAGGATCCACGAGCAGTACTTC
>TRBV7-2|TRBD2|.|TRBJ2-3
CASSLQGSSGGMITDTQYF
TGTGCCAGCAGCTTACAGGGGTCTAGCGGGGGCATGATCACAGATACGCAGTATTTT
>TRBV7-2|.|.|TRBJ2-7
CASSLFGRSLPVEQYF
TGTGCCAGCAGCTTATTCGGTCGATCGCTACCTGTCGAGCAGTACTTC
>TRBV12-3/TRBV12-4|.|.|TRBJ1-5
CASSDAAGSNQPQHF
TGTGCCAGCAGCGACGCCGCCGGATCAAATCAGCCCCAGCATTTT
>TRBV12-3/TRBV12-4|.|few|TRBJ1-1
CASSYELNTEAFF
TGTGCCAGCAGTTACGAACTGAACACTGAAGCTTTCTTT
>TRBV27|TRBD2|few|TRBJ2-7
CASRRLAMNYEQYF
TGTGCCAGCAGACGACTAGCGATGAACTACGAGCAGTACTTC
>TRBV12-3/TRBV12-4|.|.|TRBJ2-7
CASSFSSEYPYEQYF
TGTGCCAGCAGTTTTTCCTCCGAATACCCCTACGAGCAGTACTTC
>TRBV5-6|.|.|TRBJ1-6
CASSLQGYGSPLHF
TGTGCCAGCAGCTTGCAGGGTTACGGTTCACCCCTCCACTTT
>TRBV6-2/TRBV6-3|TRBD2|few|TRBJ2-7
CASSVRGFEQYF
TGTGCCAGCAGCGTGCGGGGGTTCGAGCAGTACTTC
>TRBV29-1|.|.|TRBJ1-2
CSVEEFGYYGYTF
TGCAGCGTTGAAGAATTCGGATACTATGGCTACACCTTC